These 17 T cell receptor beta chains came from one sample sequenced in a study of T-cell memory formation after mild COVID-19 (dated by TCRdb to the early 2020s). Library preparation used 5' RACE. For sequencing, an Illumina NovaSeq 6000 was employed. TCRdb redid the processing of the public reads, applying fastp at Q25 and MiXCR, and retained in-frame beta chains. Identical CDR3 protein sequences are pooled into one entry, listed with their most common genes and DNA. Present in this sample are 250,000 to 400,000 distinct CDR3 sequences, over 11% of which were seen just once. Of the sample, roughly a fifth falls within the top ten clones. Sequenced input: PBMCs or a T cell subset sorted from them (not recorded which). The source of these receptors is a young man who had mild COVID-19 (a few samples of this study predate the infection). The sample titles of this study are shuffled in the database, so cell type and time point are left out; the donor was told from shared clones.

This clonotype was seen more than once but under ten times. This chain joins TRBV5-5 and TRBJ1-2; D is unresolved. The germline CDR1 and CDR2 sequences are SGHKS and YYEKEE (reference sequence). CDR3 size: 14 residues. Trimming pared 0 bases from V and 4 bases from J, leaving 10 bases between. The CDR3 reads CASSLGGSFYGYTF. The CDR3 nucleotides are TGTGCCAGCAGCTTGGGCGGCAGCTTCTATGGCTACACCTTC.

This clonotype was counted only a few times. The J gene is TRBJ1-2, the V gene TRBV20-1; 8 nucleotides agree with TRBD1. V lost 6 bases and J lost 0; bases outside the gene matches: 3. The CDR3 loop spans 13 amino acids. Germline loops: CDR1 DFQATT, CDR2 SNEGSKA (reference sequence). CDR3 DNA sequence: TGCAGTGCCCGGGACAGGACTAACTATGGCTACACCTTC. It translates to CSARDRTNYGYTF.

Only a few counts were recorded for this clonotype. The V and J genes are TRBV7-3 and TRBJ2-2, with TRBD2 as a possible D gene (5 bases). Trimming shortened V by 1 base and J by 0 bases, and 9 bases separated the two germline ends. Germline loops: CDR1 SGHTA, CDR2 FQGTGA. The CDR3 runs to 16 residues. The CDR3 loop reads CASSLIGGSNTGELFF. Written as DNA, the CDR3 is TGTGCCAGCAGCTTAATCGGCGGGTCGAACACCGGGGAGCTGTTTTTT.

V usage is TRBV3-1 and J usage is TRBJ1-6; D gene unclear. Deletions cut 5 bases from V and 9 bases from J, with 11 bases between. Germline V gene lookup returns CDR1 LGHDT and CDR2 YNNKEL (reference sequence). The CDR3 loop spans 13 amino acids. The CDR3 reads CASSFREGSPLHF. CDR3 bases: TGTGCCAGCAGCTTCAGAGAAGGTTCACCCCTCCACTTT.

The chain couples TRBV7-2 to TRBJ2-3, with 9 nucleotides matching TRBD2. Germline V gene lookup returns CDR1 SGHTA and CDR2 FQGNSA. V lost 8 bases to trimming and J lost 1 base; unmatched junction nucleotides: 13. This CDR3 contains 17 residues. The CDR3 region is CASGQASGAWGTDTQYF. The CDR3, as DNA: TGTGCCAGCGGTCAAGCTAGCGGGGCATGGGGCACAGATACGCAGTATTTT.

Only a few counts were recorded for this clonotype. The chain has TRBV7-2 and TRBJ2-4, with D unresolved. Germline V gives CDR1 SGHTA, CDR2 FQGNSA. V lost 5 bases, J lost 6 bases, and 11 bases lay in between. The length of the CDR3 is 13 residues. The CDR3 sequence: CASSPPWLNIQYF. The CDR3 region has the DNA TGTGCCAGCAGCCCCCCGTGGCTAAACATTCAGTACTTC. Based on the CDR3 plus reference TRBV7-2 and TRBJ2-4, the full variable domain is GAGVSQSPSNKVTEKGKDVELRCDPISGHTALYWYRQSLGQGLEFLIYFQGNSAPDKSGLPSDRFSAERTGGSVSTLTIQRTQQEDSAVYLCASSPPWLNIQYFGAGTRLSVL.

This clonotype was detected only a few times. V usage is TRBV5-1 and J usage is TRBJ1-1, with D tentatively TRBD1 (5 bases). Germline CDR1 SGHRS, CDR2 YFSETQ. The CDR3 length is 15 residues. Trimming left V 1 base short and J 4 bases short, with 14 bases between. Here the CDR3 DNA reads TGCGCCAGCAGCTTGTACGGGACTCGAGGCACTGAAGCTTTCTTT. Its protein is CASSLYGTRGTEAFF.

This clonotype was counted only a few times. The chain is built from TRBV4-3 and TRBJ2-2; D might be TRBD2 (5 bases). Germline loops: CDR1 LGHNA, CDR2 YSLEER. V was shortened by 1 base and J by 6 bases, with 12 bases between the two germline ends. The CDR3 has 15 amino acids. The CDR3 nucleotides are TGCGCCAGCAGCCAAGGAGTGGGGAGATCCGGGGAGCTGTTTTTT. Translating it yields CASSQGVGRSGELFF.

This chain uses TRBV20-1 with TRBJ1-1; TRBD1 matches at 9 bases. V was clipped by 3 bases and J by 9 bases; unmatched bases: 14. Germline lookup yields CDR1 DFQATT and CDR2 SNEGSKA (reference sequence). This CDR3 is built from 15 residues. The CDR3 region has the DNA TGCAGTGCTAGTGATCCCCGGACAGGGGCGGAGAAAGCTTTCTTT. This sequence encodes CSASDPRTGAEKAFF.

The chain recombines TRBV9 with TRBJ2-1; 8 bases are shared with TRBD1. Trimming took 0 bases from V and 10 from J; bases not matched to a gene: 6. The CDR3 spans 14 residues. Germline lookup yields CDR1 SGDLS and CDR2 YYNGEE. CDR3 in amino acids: CASSVGTGFREQFF. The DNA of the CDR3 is TGTGCCAGCAGCGTAGGGACAGGGTTTCGGGAGCAGTTCTTC.

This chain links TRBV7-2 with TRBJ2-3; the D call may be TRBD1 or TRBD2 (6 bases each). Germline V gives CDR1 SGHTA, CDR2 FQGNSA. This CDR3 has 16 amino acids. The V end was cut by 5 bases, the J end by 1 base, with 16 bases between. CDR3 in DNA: TGTGCCAGCAGCCATCCAAGGGGGGCGGGCACAGATACGCAGTATTTT. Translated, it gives CASSHPRGAGTDTQYF.

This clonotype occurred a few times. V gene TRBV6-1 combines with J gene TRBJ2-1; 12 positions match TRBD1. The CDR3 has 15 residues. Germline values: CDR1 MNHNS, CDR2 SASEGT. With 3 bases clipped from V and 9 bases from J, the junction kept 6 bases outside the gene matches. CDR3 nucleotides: TGTGCCAGCAGTGACCCGGGACAGGGGGCGATTGAGCAGTTCTTC. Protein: CASSDPGQGAIEQFF.

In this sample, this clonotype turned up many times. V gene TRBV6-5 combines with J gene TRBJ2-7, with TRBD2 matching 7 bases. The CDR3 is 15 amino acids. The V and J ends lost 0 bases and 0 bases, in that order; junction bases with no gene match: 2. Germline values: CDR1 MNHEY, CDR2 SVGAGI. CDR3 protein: CASSYSPSGSYEQYF. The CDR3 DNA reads TGTGCCAGCAGTTACTCGCCTAGCGGCTCCTACGAGCAGTACTTC.

CDR3 sequence: CASSRRLGRGDRNTEAFF. CDR3 in DNA: TGTGCCAGCAGCCGCCGCCTAGGGAGAGGGGATAGGAACACTGAAGCTTTCTTT. The chain is built from TRBV3-1 and TRBJ1-1, with D possibly being TRBD1 (5 bases). CDR3 size: 18 residues. Germline CDR1 and CDR2: LGHDT and YNNKEL (reference sequence). V dropped 4 bases and J dropped 1 base, with 22 bases sitting between them.

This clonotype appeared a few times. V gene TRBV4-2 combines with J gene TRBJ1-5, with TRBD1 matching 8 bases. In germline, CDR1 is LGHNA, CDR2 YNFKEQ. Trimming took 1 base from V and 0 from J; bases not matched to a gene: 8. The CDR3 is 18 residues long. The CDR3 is CASSQAQSGGGSNQPQHF. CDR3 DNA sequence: TGTGCCAGCAGCCAAGCCCAGTCAGGGGGCGGTAGCAATCAGCCCCAGCATTTT.

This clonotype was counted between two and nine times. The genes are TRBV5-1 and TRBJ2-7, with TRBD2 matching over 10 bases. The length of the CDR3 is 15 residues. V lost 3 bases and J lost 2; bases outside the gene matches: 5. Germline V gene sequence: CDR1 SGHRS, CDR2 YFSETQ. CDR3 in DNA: TGCGCCAGCAGCTGGGGGACTAGCGAAACCTACGAGCAGTACTTC. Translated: CASSWGTSETYEQYF.

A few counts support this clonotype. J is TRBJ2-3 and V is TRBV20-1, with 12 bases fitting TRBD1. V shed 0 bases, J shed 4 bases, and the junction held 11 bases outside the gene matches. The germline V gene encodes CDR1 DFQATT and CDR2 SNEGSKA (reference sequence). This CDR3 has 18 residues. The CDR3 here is CSARDMYGDRGPADTQYF. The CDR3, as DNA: TGCAGTGCTAGAGATATGTATGGGGACAGGGGGCCGGCAGATACGCAGTATTTT.